Listed below are T cell receptor beta chains from one sample, sequenced in a study of CD8 T cells in Susac syndrome. TCRdb processed the immunoSEQ multiplex PCR reads anew with MiXCR; each CDR3 protein has one entry. The sample contains about 280,000 distinct CDR3 sequences, approximately 85% of which appear only once. The sequenced sample consisted of CD8+ T cells from PBMCs. These receptors all come from a human donor with multiple sclerosis. CDR3s include the opening cysteine and the closing phenylalanine or tryptophan. Fields, in order: J gene, V gene, clone size, D gene, CDR3 protein, CDR3 DNA. The D gene is left open where the match is weak. Clone sizes are given selectively: once, few, many, or a class where the clone is expanded.

J gene: TRBJ2-1
V gene: TRBV29-1
clone size: once
D gene: -
CDR3 protein: CSAGIDEQFF
CDR3 DNA: TGCAGCGCGGGAATAGATGAGCAGTTCTTC

J gene: TRBJ2-7
V gene: TRBV9
clone size: -
D gene: -
CDR3 protein: CASSVDPAYEQYF
CDR3 DNA: TGTGCCAGCAGCGTAGACCCGGCCTACGAGCAGTACTTC

J gene: TRBJ1-1
V gene: TRBV30
clone size: -
D gene: -
CDR3 protein: CAWMDGGEENTEAFF
CDR3 DNA: TGTGCCTGGATGGATGGAGGGGAAGAAAACACTGAAGCTTTCTTT

J gene: TRBJ1-1
V gene: TRBV27
clone size: -
D gene: -
CDR3 protein: CASSSRLNTEAFF
CDR3 DNA: TGTGCCAGCAGTTCCAGGCTGAACACTGAAGCTTTCTTT

J gene: TRBJ1-5
V gene: TRBV19
clone size: once
D gene: -
CDR3 protein: CASSRTPYQPQHF
CDR3 DNA: TGTGCCAGTAGCAGGACGCCTTATCAGCCCCAGCATTTT

J gene: TRBJ2-1
V gene: TRBV27
clone size: few
D gene: TRBD2
CDR3 protein: CASSLLLAGGHNEQFF
CDR3 DNA: TGTGCCAGCAGTTTATTACTAGCGGGAGGTCACAATGAGCAGTTCTTC

J gene: TRBJ2-2
V gene: TRBV19
clone size: -
D gene: -
CDR3 protein: CASRRPRVSGFKVTGELFF
CDR3 DNA: TGTGCCAGCAGACGACCCCGGGTTAGCGGCTTCAAGGTCACCGGGGAGCTGTTTTTT

J gene: TRBJ2-5
V gene: TRBV20-1
clone size: -
D gene: -
CDR3 protein: CSASHNPEETQYF
CDR3 DNA: TGCAGTGCTAGTCATAACCCGGAGGAGACCCAGTACTTC

J gene: TRBJ1-2
V gene: TRBV7-9
clone size: -
D gene: TRBD1
CDR3 protein: CASSLGSRTGDGYTF
CDR3 DNA: TGTGCCAGCAGCTTAGGCTCCCGGACAGGGGATGGCTACACCTTC

J gene: TRBJ1-1
V gene: TRBV7-9
clone size: -
D gene: TRBD1
CDR3 protein: CASSLIGQGAESTEAFF
CDR3 DNA: TGTGCCAGCAGCCTTATTGGACAGGGGGCGGAAAGCACTGAAGCTTTCTTT

J gene: TRBJ1-1
V gene: TRBV30
clone size: -
D gene: -
CDR3 protein: CAWSKGGGMELTEAFF
CDR3 DNA: TGTGCCTGGAGTAAAGGGGGGGGGATGGAGCTCACTGAAGCTTTCTTT

J gene: TRBJ1-1
V gene: TRBV28
clone size: -
D gene: TRBD1
CDR3 protein: CASSRTGGPLNTEAFF
CDR3 DNA: TGTGCCAGCAGCCGGACAGGGGGTCCCCTGAACACTGAAGCTTTCTTT

J gene: TRBJ2-5
V gene: TRBV20-1
clone size: once
D gene: -
CDR3 protein: CSAREVDRRETQYF
CDR3 DNA: TGCAGTGCTAGAGAAGTCGACAGAAGGGAGACCCAGTACTTC

J gene: TRBJ2-3
V gene: TRBV20-1
clone size: -
D gene: TRBD2
CDR3 protein: CSGWRELFPDTQYF
CDR3 DNA: TGCAGTGGTTGGCGGGAGTTGTTTCCAGATACGCAGTATTTT

J gene: TRBJ2-7
V gene: TRBV29-1
clone size: -
D gene: TRBD2
CDR3 protein: CSVEGAGVGEQYF
CDR3 DNA: TGCAGCGTTGAAGGGGCGGGAGTGGGGGAGCAGTACTTC

J gene: TRBJ2-7
V gene: TRBV9
clone size: -
D gene: TRBD2
CDR3 protein: CASSPSSGTYEQYF
CDR3 DNA: TGTGCCAGCAGCCCCTCTAGCGGTACCTACGAGCAGTACTTC

J gene: TRBJ2-1
V gene: TRBV28
clone size: -
D gene: TRBD1
CDR3 protein: CASSFALQGMPDNEQFF
CDR3 DNA: TGTGCCAGCAGTTTCGCCCTACAGGGGATGCCCGACAATGAGCAGTTCTTC

J gene: TRBJ1-2
V gene: TRBV3-1
clone size: once
D gene: -
CDR3 protein: CASGQANAGYGYTF
CDR3 DNA: TGTGCCAGCGGCCAAGCAAACGCCGGGTATGGCTACACCTTC